This T cell receptor beta chain was observed in a study of shared clonotypes between healthy human individuals. In the naive CD8 group, cells lacked CD45RO and were positively selected for CCR7, so terminally differentiated effector memory CD45RA+ cells were left out. Profiling relied on immunoSEQ multiplex PCR, and the TCRdb table lists in-frame clones only, not all of them. The sample consists of more than 600,000 clones, about 91% of them appearing once. Germline V lookup: CDR1 LNHDA, CDR2 SQIVND (reference sequence). The CDR3 totals 13 residues. V lost 2 bases and J lost 3, with 5 bases in between.

This receptor was obtained from a man in his thirties or forties in good health. The J gene is TRBJ2-4, the V gene TRBV19; D is ambiguous. The sequenced material came from naive CD8+ T cells sorted from blood. The CDR3 bases are TGTGCCAGTAGTATAACCCACAAAAACATTCAGTACTTC. The encoded protein is CASSITHKNIQYF.